These 29 T cell receptor beta chains were sequenced from one sample in a study of blood T cell repertoires in COVID-19. The method was immunoSEQ multiplex PCR; TCRdb's version includes in-frame clones alone and lacks a portion of them. This sample carries about 88,000 clones, 90% to 95% of them seen once, and the ten largest clones take over 1.5%. Source material: peripheral blood. These receptors originate from a man in his 60s with acute or convalescent COVID-19.

The genes are TRBV6-5 and TRBJ1-3, with D unclear. Per the germline V gene, CDR1 is MNHEY and CDR2 is SVGAGI. Trimming left V 7 bases short and J 5 bases short, with 12 bases between. This CDR3 region has 13 residues. The CDR3 spells CASTRGPRNTIYF. DNA for the CDR3: TGTGCCAGCACTCGCGGCCCTCGAAACACCATATATTTT.

This chain connects TRBV7-9 to TRBJ2-7; 9 bases line up with TRBD2. The CDR3 is 16 amino acids. The V gene's germline CDR1 is SEHNR and CDR2 FQNEAQ (reference sequence). With 5 bases clipped from V and 3 bases from J, the junction kept 11 bases outside the gene matches. DNA of the CDR3: TGTGCCAGCAGCAAAGTAGCGGGAGCTATCAACTACGAGCAGTACTTC. Its translation: CASSKVAGAINYEQYF.

The chain recombines TRBV28 with TRBJ1-5; 7 bases align to TRBD1. Germline assignment: CDR1 MDHEN and CDR2 SYDVKM. Germline trimming cut 2 bases from V and 2 bases from J; bases unmatched to any gene: 3. The CDR3 sequence is 15 residues long. CDR3 sequence: CASSLQGVGNQPQHF. In nucleotides, the CDR3 is TGTGCCAGCAGTTTACAGGGGGTGGGCAATCAGCCCCAGCATTTT.

The CDR3, as DNA: TGTGCCAGCAGCCAGGGCGGGACAGGGGCGGGAGAGACCCAGTACTTC. Protein: CASSQGGTGAGETQYF. V is TRBV4-2 and J is TRBJ2-5, with 10 bases identical to TRBD1. The CDR3 is made up of 16 amino acids. The ends lost 3 bases at V and 4 bases at J; junction bases unmatched: 8. CDR1 is LGHNA and CDR2 is YNFKEQ in the germline V gene.

The chain has TRBV29-1 and TRBJ1-2; 7 nucleotides agree with TRBD1. CDR1 is SQVTM, CDR2 ANQGSEA, per germline. Losses at the gene ends were 5 bases for V and 4 bases for J; bases not matched to a gene: 13. The CDR3 sequence is 15 residues long. The CDR3 sequence: CSVPTGEGPLYGYTF. Written as DNA, the CDR3 is TGCAGCGTTCCCACAGGGGAAGGCCCTCTCTATGGCTACACCTTC.

The genes are TRBV7-9 and TRBJ2-5; 12 bases agree with TRBD2. The junction had 7 bases not matched to a gene; V was cut back by 3 bases and J by 5 bases. Per germline, CDR1 SEHNR and CDR2 FQNEAQ (reference sequence). The CDR3 spans 16 residues. The CDR3 loop is CASSFRLAGEEETQYF. The CDR3 coding sequence is TGTGCCAGCAGCTTTCGACTAGCGGGAGAGGAGGAGACCCAGTACTTC.

The chain combines TRBV9 with TRBJ2-1, with 8 positions matching TRBD1. Germline assignment: CDR1 SGDLS and CDR2 YYNGEE. Trimming at V came to 0 bases and at J to 4 bases, leaving 3 bases not matched to a gene. This CDR3 spans 15 amino acids. CDR3 amino acids: CASSVDGQGYNEQFF. DNA of the CDR3: TGTGCCAGCAGCGTAGATGGACAGGGTTACAATGAGCAGTTCTTC.

The chain couples TRBV6-2 or TRBV6-3 to TRBJ1-2, with TRBD1 matching 8 bases. The CDR3 totals 15 residues. Germline CDR1 MNHEY, CDR2 SVGEGT. Trimming cost V 5 bases and J 8 bases; bases outside gene matches: 13. The CDR3 protein is CASSPYSGQATGYTF. CDR3 nucleotides: TGTGCCAGCAGTCCATACTCGGGACAGGCGACCGGCTACACCTTC.

The chain is built from TRBV19 and TRBJ1-1; D is possibly TRBD1 (5 bases). V was pared by 4 bases and J by 4 bases, with 13 bases between. This CDR3 is built from 14 residues. Germline loops: CDR1 LNHDA, CDR2 SQIVND (reference sequence). The CDR3: CASSNQGGATEAFF. CDR3 sequence (DNA): TGTGCCAGTAGTAACCAGGGCGGGGCCACTGAAGCTTTCTTT. The full variable domain, in which reference TRBV19 and TRBJ1-1 provide the parts outside the CDR3, is DGGITQSPKYLFRKEGQNVTLSCEQNLNHDAMYWYRQDPGQGLRLIYYSQIVNDFQKGDIAEGYSVSREKKESFPLTVTSAQKNPTAFYLCASSNQGGATEAFFGQGTRLTVV.

The chain has TRBV11-1 and TRBJ1-4, with 8 nucleotides matching TRBD1. The CDR3 is 15 residues long. CDR1 is SGHAT and CDR2 is FQDESV in the germline V gene (reference sequence). After removal of 3 bases from V and 7 bases from J, the junction contained 7 bases not matched to a gene. CDR3 nucleotides: TGTGCCAGCAGCTTCCAGGGACAGGAGGGTGAAAAACTGTTTTTT. Its protein product is CASSFQGQEGEKLFF. The full variable domain, its missing parts supplied by reference TRBV11-1 and TRBJ1-4, is EAEVAQSPRYKITEKSQAVAFWCDPISGHATLYWYRQILGQGPELLVQFQDESVVDDSQLPKDRFSAERLKGVDSTLKIQPAELGDSAMYLCASSFQGQEGEKLFFGSGTQLSVL.

The chain is built from TRBV3-1 (or the pseudogene TRBV3-2) and TRBJ1-5; D not certain. V was trimmed by 1 base and J by 7 bases, leaving 5 bases between them. The CDR3 loop spans 12 amino acids. Germline V lookup: CDR1 LGHDT, CDR2 YNNKEL (reference sequence). The CDR3 region is CASSQGGQPQHF. CDR3 nucleotides: TGTGCCAGCAGCCAAGGAGGACAGCCCCAGCATTTT.

The CDR3 loop is CASSKNVLQGDYGYTF. DNA for the CDR3: TGTGCCAGCAGCAAAAACGTTCTGCAGGGGGACTATGGCTACACCTTC. V gene TRBV21-1 combines with J gene TRBJ1-2; the D call in the table, TRBD1, was not verified against the DNA. TRBV21-1 is deemed a pseudogene. This CDR3 has 16 residues.

The chain links TRBV3-1 (or the pseudogene TRBV3-2) to TRBJ2-7; 9 bases are shared with TRBD2. The V gene's germline CDR1 is LGHDT and CDR2 YNNKEL (reference sequence). The CDR3 covers 18 residues. Trimming removed 2 bases from V and 3 bases from J; junction bases left unmatched: 14. The CDR3 nucleotides read TGTGCCAGCAGCCAAAAGTCACCGAGGCTAGCGGGATTCTACGAGCAGTACTTC. The encoded protein is CASSQKSPRLAGFYEQYF.

This chain joins TRBV5-5 and TRBJ2-1; TRBD2 matches at 11 bases. The CDR3 is 17 residues long. J lost 0 bases, V lost 4 bases, and 6 bases had no gene match. CDR1 is SGHKS and CDR2 is YYEKEE in the germline V gene (reference sequence). The CDR3 DNA reads as TGTGCCAGCAGCAAAGGGACTAGCGGCAGCTCCTACAATGAGCAGTTCTTC. Its protein is CASSKGTSGSSYNEQFF.

This chain uses TRBV27 with TRBJ2-7, with TRBD1 identical over 10 bases. With V trimmed by 4 bases and J by 5 bases, 8 bases remained unmatched. The CDR3 extends over 15 amino acids. Germline CDR1 MNHEY, CDR2 SMNVEV (reference sequence). The chain's CDR3 is CASSSPGTGVHEQYF. The CDR3 coding sequence is TGTGCCAGCAGTTCCCCCGGGACAGGGGTCCACGAGCAGTACTTC.

The chain links TRBV6-5 to TRBJ2-7, with D hard to call. This CDR3 contains 15 residues. The V gene lost 2 bases and the J gene lost 3 bases, with 14 bases spanning the gap. Germline V gene sequence: CDR1 MNHEY, CDR2 SVGAGI. The CDR3 bases are TGTGCCAGCAGTTACGTGCGCCCGCCGGTCTACGAGCAGTACTTC. As protein: CASSYVRPPVYEQYF.

V is TRBV9 and J is TRBJ2-7; D is possibly TRBD1 (6 bases). V gave up 4 bases and J gave up 0 bases, with 11 bases separating them. The germline gives CDR1 SGDLS, CDR2 YYNGEE. This CDR3 comprises 14 residues. Written as DNA, the CDR3 is TGTGCCAGCAGCCAGGGGCAGAGCTCCTACGAGCAGTACTTC. Its protein product is CASSQGQSSYEQYF.

The chain links TRBV2 to TRBJ1-5, with 7 bases matching TRBD1. This CDR3 is built from 14 residues. Germline V CDR1 and CDR2: SNHLY, FYNNEI. V lost 5 bases, J lost 3 bases, and 4 bases stayed unmatched. CDR3 sequence reads: CASSLDRVNQPQHF. The DNA of the CDR3 is TGTGCCAGCAGTTTAGACAGGGTCAATCAGCCCCAGCATTTT.

The J gene is TRBJ2-3, the V gene TRBV5-1, with D hard to call. This CDR3 spans 13 amino acids. The germline CDR1 and CDR2 sequences are SGHRS and YFSETQ. The V end was cut by 1 base, the J end by 4 bases, with 7 bases between. CDR3 loop: CASSLRSADTQYF. CDR3 DNA sequence: TGCGCCAGCAGCTTGCGAAGCGCAGATACGCAGTATTTT.

This sequence joins TRBV6-2 or TRBV6-3 and TRBJ1-1, with D maybe TRBD1 (5 bases). This CDR3 is 14 amino acids long. The V end lost 2 bases, the J end lost 5 bases, and 12 bases lay between the germline ends. Germline V gene sequence: CDR1 MNHEY, CDR2 SVGEGT. CDR3 region: CASSYRQGGTEAFF. The CDR3 DNA sequence: TGTGCCAGCAGTTACCGGCAGGGCGGTACTGAAGCTTTCTTT.

The chain uses TRBV2 and TRBJ2-7, with no clear D. Germline values: CDR1 SNHLY, CDR2 FYNNEI. V dropped 5 bases and J dropped 4 bases, with 15 bases sitting between them. This CDR3 has 14 residues. CDR3 nucleotide sequence: TGTGCCAGCAGTTACACAGAGACCTTATACGAGCAGTACTTC. Residues: CASSYTETLYEQYF.

V is TRBV28 and J is TRBJ1-6, with TRBD1 matching 9 bases. CDR3 size: 14 residues. Looked up from germline, CDR1 is MDHEN and CDR2 is SYDVKM. Trimming removed 9 bases from V and 6 bases from J; junction bases left unmatched: 6. CDR3 region: CASRTGVPNSPLHF. The DNA of the CDR3 is TGTGCCAGTCGGACAGGGGTCCCTAATTCACCCCTCCACTTT.

J is TRBJ2-3 and V is TRBV6-5; 9 nucleotides agree with TRBD2. V gave up 1 base and J gave up 6 bases; unmatched junction bases: 5. The germline V gene has CDR1 MNHEY and CDR2 SVGAGI. The CDR3 spans 15 residues. The CDR3 here is CASSYFAGGADTQYF. CDR3 bases: TGTGCCAGCAGTTACTTCGCGGGAGGGGCCGATACGCAGTATTTT.

The rearrangement joins TRBV7-9 to TRBJ2-1, with 9 nucleotides matching TRBD1. This CDR3 contains 15 residues. Germline V gene data show CDR1 as SEHNR and CDR2 as FQNEAQ (reference sequence). V shed 4 bases, J shed 6 bases, and the junction held 7 bases outside the gene matches. CDR3 sequence (DNA): TGTGCCAGCAGCTCTCCGGGACAGGGTGGCAATGAGCAGTTCTTC. As protein: CASSSPGQGGNEQFF.

The CDR3 here is CASSYSAFRGAYGYTF. Written as DNA, the CDR3 is TGTGCCAGCAGTTACTCGGCCTTCAGGGGGGCGTATGGCTACACCTTC. The J gene is TRBJ1-2, the V gene TRBV6-2 or TRBV6-3, with 7 bases that match TRBD1. This CDR3 is built from 16 residues. V was clipped by 0 bases and J by 5 bases; unmatched bases: 9. Germline CDR1 and CDR2: MNHEY and SVGEGT.

The chain carries TRBV9 and TRBJ2-3, with TRBD2 identical over 7 bases. In germline, CDR1 is SGDLS, CDR2 YYNGEE. Trimming cost V 5 bases and J 6 bases; bases outside gene matches: 6. This CDR3 spans 13 amino acids. CDR3 nucleotide sequence: TGTGCCAGCAGTGGCGGGAGTTCGGATACGCAGTATTTT. Its protein product is CASSGGSSDTQYF.

The chain is built from TRBV19 and TRBJ2-7; 7 bases align to TRBD1. Per the germline V gene, CDR1 is LNHDA and CDR2 is SQIVND (reference sequence). The CDR3 has 14 residues. J gave up 2 bases and V 6 bases, and 7 bases lay outside the gene matches. The CDR3 spells CASSLGTATYEQYF. CDR3 in DNA: TGTGCCAGTAGCCTCGGGACAGCGACCTACGAGCAGTACTTC.

The chain has TRBV24-1 and TRBJ2-7; 8 nucleotides align to TRBD1. The CDR3 loop spans 14 amino acids. J lost 5 bases, V lost 6 bases, and 8 bases had no gene match. Germline CDR1 KGHDR, CDR2 SFDVKD. In nucleotides, the CDR3 is TGTGCCACCAGTACTGGGCAGGGGGCCCACGAGCAGTACTTC. It codes for CATSTGQGAHEQYF.

Regarding this clone: One end of the junction varies from germline; a read error may be responsible. The chain couples TRBV7-7 to TRBJ2-5, with 11 bases that match TRBD2. The length of the CDR3 is 15 residues. The germline V gene has CDR1 SSHAT and CDR2 FNYEAQ (reference sequence). The CDR3 nucleotides are TGTGCTAGCAGCTCCGGGACTAGCGGTACGGAGACCCAGTACTTC. This gives the protein CASSSGTSGTETQYF.